This T cell receptor beta chain is from a study of cytomegalovirus exposure and HLA in healthy donors. Study-wide results and limits: Immune exposure data for these donors was limited to CMV serostatus. Evidence from a later analysis indicated that most CMV-associated TCR beta chains looked HLA-restricted.

It was with 60 Vbeta and 13 Jbeta primers that the PCR ran. Clones were sequenced by immunoSEQ multiplex PCR, and TCRdb holds only the in-frame ones, with some missing. This table has about 92,000 clones, 70% to 90% appearing once. As concerns this clone: The antigen remains unidentified.

Germline CDR1 is SGHKS and CDR2 is YYEKEE (reference sequence). There are 12 residues in the CDR3. Trimming stripped 5 bases from V and 7 bases from J, with 9 bases between. J is TRBJ1-4 and V is TRBV5-5, with D unclear. The sequenced material came from PBMCs. The clonotype originates from a woman aged 18-29 years in good health and CMV-seropositive. CDR3 sequence (DNA): TGTGCCAGCAGTTCCTATGGTGAAAAACTGTTTTTT. Protein: CASSSYGEKLFF.